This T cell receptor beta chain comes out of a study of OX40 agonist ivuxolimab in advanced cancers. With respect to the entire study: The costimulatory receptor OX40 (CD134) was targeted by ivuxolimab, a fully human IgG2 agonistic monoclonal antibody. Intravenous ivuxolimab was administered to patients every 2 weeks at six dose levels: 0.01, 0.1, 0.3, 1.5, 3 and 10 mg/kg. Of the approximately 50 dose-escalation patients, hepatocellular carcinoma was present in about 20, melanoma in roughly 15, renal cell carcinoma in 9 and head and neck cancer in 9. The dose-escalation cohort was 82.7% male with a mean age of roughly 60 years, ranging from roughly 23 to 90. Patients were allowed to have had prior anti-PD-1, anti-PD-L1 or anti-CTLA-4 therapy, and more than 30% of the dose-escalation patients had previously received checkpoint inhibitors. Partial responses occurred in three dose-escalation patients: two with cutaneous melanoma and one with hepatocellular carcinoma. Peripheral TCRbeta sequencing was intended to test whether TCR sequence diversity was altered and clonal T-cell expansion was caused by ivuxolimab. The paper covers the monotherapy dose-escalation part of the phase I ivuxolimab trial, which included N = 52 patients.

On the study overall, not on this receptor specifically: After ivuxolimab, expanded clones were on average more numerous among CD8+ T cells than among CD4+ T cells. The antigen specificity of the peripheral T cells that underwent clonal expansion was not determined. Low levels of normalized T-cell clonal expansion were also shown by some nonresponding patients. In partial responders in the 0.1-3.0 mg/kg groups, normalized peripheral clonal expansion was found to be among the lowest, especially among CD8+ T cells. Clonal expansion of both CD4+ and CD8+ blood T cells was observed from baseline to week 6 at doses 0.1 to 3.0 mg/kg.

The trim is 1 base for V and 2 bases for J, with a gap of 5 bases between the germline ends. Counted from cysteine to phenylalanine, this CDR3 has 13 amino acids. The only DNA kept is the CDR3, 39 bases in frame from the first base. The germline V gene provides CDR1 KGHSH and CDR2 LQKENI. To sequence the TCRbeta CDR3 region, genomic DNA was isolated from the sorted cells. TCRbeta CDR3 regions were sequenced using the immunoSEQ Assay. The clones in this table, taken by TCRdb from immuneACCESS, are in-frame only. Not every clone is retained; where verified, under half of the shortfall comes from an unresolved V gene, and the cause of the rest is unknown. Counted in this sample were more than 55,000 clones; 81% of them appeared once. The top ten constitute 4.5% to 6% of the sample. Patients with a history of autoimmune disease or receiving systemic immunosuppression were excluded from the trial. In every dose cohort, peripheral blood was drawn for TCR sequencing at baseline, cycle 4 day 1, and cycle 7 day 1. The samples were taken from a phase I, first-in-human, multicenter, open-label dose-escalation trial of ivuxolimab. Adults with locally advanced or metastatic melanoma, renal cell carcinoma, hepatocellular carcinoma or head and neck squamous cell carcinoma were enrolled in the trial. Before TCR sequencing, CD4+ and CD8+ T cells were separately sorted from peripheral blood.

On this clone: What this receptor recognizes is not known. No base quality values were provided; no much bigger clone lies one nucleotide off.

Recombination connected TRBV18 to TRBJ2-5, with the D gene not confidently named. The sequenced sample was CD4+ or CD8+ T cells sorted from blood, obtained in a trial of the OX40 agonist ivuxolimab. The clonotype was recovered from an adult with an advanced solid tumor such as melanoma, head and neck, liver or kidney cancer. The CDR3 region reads CASSPRDQETQYF. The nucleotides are TGTGCCAGCTCACCACGGGATCAAGAGACCCAGTACTTC.